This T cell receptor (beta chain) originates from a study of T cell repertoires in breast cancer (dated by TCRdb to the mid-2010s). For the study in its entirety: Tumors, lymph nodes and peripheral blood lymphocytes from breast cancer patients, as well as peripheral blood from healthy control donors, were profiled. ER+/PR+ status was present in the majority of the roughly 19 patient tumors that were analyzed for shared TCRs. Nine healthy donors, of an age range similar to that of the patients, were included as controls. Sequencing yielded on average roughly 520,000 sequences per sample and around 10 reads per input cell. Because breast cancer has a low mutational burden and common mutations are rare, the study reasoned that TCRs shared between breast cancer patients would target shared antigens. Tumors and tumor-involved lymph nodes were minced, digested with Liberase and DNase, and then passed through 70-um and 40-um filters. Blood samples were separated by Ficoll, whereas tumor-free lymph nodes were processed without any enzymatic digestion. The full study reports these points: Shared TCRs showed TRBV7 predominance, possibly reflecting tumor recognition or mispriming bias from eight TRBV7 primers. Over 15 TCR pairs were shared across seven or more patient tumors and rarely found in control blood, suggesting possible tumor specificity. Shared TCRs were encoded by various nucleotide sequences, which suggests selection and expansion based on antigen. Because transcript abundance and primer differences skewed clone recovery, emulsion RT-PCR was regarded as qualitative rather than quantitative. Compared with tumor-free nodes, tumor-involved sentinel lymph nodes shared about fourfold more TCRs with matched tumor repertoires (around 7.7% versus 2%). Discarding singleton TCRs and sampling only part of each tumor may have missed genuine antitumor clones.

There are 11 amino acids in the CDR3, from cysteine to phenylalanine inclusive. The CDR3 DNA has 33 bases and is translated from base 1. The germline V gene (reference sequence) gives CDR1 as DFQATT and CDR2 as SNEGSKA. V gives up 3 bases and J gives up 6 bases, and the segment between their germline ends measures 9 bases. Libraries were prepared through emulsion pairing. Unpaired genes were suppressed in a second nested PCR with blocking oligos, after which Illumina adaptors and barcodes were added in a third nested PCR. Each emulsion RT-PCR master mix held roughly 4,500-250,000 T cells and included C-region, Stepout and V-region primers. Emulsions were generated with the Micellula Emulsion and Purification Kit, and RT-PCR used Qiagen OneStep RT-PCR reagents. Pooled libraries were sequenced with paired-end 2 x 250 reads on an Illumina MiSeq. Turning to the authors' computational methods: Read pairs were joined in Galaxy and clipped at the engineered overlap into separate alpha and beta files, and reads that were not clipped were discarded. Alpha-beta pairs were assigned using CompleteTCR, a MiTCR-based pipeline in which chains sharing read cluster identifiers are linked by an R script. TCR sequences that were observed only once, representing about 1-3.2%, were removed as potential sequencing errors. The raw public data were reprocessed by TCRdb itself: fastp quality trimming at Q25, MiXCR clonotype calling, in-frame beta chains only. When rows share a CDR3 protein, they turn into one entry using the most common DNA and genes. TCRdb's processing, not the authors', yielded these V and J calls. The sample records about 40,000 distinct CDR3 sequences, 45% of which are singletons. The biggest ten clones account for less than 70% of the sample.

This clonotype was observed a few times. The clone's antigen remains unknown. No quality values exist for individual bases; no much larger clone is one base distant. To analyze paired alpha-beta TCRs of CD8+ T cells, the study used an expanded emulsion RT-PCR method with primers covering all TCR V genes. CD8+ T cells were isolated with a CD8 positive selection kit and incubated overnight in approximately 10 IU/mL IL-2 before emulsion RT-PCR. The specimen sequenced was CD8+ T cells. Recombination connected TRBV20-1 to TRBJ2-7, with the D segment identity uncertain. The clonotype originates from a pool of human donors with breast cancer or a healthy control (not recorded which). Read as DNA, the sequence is TGCAGTGCTAGTAAGGGATCCGAGCAGTACTTC. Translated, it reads CSASKGSEQYF.